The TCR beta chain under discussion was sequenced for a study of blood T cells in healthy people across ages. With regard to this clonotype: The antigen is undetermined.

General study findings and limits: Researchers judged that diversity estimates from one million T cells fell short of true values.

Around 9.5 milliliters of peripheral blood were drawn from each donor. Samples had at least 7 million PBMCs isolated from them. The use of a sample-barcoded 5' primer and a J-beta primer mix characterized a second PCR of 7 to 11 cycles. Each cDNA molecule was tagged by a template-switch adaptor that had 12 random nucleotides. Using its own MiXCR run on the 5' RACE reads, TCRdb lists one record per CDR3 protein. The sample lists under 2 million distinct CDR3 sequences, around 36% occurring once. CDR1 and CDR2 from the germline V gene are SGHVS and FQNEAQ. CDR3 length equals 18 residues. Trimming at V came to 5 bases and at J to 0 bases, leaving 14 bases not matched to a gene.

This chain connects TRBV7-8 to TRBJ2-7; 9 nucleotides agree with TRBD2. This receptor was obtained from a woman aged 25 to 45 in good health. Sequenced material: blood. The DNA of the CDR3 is TGTGCCAGCAGCCCGGGACTAGCAGCGATTGAGGGCTCCTACGAGCAGTACTTC. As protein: CASSPGLAAIEGSYEQYF. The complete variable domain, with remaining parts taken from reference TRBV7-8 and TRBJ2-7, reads GAGVSQSPRYKVAKRGQDVALRCDPISGHVSLFWYQQALGQGPEFLTYFQNEAQLDKSGLPSDRFFAERPEGSVSTLKIQRTQQEDSAVYLCASSPGLAAIEGSYEQYFGPGTRLTVT.